This TCR beta chain was captured in a study of shared clonotypes between healthy human individuals. TCRdb's table, derived via immunoSEQ multiplex PCR, lists solely in-frame clones and lacks some. The data contain over 1.4 million clones, 95% to 97% of them singletons. The CDR3 contains 15 residues. Germline assignment: CDR1 MDHEN and CDR2 SYDVKM. V was cut by 2 bases and J by 8 bases, with 18 bases left in between. This clonotype was obtained from a man younger than 40 in good health. Sequenced sample: naive CD4+ T cells sorted from blood. Subset described: CD45RA+ positively selected. V and J are TRBV28 and TRBJ1-2, with unresolved D. The CDR3 nucleotides read TGTGCCAGCAGTTTACACGTTGTGAAGGCGGGCGGCTACACCTTC. Its translation: CASSLHVVKAGGYTF.